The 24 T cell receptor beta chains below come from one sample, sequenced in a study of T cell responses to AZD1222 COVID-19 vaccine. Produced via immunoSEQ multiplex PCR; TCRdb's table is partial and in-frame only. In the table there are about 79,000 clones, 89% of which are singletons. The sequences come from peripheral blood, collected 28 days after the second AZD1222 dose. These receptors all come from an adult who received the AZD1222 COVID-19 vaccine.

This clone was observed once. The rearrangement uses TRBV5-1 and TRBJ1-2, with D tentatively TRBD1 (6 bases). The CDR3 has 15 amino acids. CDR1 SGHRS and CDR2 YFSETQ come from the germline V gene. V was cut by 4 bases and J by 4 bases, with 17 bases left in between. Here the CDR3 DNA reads TGCGCCAGCAGCAGCGGGGAGGGGGTGGTCTATGGCTACACCTTC. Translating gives CASSSGEGVVYGYTF.

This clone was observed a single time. CDR3: CASSGTGTGQGAFF. The DNA of the CDR3 is TGTGCCAGCAGCGGTACCGGGACAGGGCAGGGCGCTTTCTTT. The genes are TRBV5-4 and TRBJ1-1, with 9 bases matching TRBD1. This CDR3 has 14 residues. Germline V lookup: CDR1 SGHNT, CDR2 YYREEE (reference sequence). With 4 bases clipped from V and 11 bases from J, the junction kept 12 bases outside the gene matches.

CDR3 amino acids: CASSRTVAYEQYF. The CDR3 DNA sequence: TGTGCCAGCTCAAGGACAGTGGCCTACGAGCAGTACTTC. This rearrangement joins TRBV12-3 or TRBV12-4 to TRBJ2-7; a weak D match, TRBD1 (6 bases). V lost 8 bases, J lost 2 bases, and 13 bases lay in between. The CDR3 is 13 residues long.

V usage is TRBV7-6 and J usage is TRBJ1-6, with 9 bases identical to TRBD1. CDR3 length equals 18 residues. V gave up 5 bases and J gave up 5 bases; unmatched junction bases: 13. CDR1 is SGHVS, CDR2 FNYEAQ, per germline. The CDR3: CASSLGTGTGRDNSPLHF. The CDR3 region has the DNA TGTGCCAGCAGCCTTGGAACGGGGACAGGGAGGGATAATTCACCCCTCCACTTT. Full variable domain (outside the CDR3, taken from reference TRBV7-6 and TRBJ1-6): GAGVSQSPRYKVTKRGQDVALRCDPISGHVSLYWYRQALGQGPEFLTYFNYEAQQDKSGLPNDRFSAERPEGSISTLTIQRTEQRDSAMYRCASSLGTGTGRDNSPLHFGNGTRLTVT.

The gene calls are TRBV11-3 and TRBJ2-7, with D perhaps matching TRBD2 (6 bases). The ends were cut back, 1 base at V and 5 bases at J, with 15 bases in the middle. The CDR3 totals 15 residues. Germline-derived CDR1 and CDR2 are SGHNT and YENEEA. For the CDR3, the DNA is TGTGCCAGCAGCTTAGTTTCCGCATGGAGGGACGAGCAGTACTTC. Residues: CASSLVSAWRDEQYF. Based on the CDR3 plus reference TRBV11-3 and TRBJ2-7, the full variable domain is EAGVVQSPRYKIIEKKQPVAFWCNPISGHNTLYWYLQNLGQGPELLIRYENEEAVDDSQLPKDRFSAERLKGVDSTLKIQPAELGDSAVYLCASSLVSAWRDEQYFGPGTRLTVT.

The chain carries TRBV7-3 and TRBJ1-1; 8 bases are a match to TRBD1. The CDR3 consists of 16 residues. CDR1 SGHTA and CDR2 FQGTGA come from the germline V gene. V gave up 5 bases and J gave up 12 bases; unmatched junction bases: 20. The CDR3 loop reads CASSRDRYVFSPPSFF. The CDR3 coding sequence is TGTGCCAGCAGCCGGGACAGGTACGTCTTTAGTCCCCCGTCTTTCTTT.

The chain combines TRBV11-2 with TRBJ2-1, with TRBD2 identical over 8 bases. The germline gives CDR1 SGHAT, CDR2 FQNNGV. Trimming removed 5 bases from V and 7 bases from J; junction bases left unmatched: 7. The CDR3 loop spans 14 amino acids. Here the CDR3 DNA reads TGTGCCAGCAGCGGCCCGGGAGGGGGGAATGAGCAGTTCTTC. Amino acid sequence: CASSGPGGGNEQFF.

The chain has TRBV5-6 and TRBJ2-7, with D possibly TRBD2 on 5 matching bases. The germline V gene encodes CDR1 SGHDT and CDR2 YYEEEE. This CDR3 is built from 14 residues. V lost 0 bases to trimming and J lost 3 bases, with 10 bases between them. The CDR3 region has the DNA TGTGCCAGCAGCTTGGGGAGGACCGGCTACGAGCAGTACTTC. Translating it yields CASSLGRTGYEQYF.

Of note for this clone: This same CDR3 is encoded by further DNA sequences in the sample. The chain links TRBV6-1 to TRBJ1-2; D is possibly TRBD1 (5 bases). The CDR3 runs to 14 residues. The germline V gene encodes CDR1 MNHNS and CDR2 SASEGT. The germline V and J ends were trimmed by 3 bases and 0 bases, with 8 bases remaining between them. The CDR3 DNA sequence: TGTGCCAGCAGTGAGGGGGGGTCTAACTATGGCTACACCTTC. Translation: CASSEGGSNYGYTF.

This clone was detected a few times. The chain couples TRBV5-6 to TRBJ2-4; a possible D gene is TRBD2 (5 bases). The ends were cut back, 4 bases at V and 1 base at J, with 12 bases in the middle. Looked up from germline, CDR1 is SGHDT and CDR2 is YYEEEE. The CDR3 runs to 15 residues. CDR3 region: CASSPEGHAKNIQYF. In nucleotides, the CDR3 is TGTGCCAGCAGCCCCGAGGGCCACGCCAAAAACATTCAGTACTTC.

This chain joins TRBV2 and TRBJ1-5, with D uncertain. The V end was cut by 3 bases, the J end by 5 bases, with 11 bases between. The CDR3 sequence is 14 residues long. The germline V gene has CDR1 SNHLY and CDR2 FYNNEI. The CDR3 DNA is TGTGCCAGCAGTGATCCCCCTCGGGATCAGCCCCAGCATTTT. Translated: CASSDPPRDQPQHF.

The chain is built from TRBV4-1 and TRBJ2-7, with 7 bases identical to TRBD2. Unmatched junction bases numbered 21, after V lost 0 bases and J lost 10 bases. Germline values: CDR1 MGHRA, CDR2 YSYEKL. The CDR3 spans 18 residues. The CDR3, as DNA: TGCGCCAGCAGCCAAGATCAGCAGGGAGGGAGGGGAATTAAGAACCAGTACTTC. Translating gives CASSQDQQGGRGIKNQYF.

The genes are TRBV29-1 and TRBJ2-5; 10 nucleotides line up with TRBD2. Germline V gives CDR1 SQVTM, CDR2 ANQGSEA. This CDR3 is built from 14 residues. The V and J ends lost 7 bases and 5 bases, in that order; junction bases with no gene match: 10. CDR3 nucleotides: TGCAGCGCAATGACTAGCGGGCAGGGGGAGACCCAGTACTTC. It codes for CSAMTSGQGETQYF.

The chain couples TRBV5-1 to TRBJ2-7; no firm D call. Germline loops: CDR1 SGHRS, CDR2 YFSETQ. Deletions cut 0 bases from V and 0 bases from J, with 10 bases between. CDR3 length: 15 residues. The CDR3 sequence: CASSLDSGFSYEQYF. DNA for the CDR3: TGCGCCAGCAGCTTGGATTCTGGGTTCTCCTACGAGCAGTACTTC.

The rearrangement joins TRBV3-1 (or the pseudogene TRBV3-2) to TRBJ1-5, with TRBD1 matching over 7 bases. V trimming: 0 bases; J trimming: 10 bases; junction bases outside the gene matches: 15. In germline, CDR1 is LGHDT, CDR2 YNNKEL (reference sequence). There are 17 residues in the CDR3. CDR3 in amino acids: CASSQDPVGTAYSPQHF. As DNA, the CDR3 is TGTGCCAGCAGCCAAGATCCGGTTGGGACAGCCTATAGCCCCCAGCATTTT.

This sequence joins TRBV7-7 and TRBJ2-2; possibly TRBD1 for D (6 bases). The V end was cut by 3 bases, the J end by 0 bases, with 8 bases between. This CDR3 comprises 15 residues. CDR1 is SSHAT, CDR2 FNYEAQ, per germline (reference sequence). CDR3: CASSFGTPNTGELFF. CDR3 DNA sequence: TGTGCCAGCAGCTTCGGGACACCGAACACCGGGGAGCTGTTTTTT.

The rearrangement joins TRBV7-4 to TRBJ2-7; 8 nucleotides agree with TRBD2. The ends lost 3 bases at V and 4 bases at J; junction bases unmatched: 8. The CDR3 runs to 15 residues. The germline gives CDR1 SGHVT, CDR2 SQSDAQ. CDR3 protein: CASSFSGRAWYEQYF. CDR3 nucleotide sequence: TGTGCCAGCAGCTTTTCCGGGAGGGCCTGGTACGAGCAGTACTTC.

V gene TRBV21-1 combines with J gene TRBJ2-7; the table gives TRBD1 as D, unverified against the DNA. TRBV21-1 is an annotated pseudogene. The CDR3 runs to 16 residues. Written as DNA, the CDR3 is TGTGCCAGCAGCCCTAGGAGGCGACAGGGAGCCTACGAGCAGTACTTC. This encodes CASSPRRRQGAYEQYF.

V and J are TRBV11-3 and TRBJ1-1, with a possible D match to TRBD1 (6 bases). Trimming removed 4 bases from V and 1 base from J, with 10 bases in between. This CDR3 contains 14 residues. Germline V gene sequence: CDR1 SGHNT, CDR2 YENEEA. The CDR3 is CASSSQGKNTEAFF. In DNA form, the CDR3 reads TGTGCCAGCAGCTCACAGGGAAAGAACACTGAAGCTTTCTTT.

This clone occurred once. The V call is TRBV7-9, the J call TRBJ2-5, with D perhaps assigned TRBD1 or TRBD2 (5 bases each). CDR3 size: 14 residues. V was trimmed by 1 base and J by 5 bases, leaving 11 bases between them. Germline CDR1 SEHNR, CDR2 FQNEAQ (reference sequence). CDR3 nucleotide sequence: TGTGCCAGCAGCTTAGTGGGGCGCGGGGAGACCCAGTACTTC. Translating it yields CASSLVGRGETQYF.

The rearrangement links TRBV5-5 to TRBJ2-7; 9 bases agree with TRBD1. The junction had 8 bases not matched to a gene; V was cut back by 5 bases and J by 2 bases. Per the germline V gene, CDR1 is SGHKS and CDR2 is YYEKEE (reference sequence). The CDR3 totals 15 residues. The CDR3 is CASSPDGTGTYEQYF. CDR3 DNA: TGTGCCAGCAGTCCGGACGGGACAGGGACCTACGAGCAGTACTTC. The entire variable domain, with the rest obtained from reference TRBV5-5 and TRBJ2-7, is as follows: DAGVTQSPTHLIKTRGQQVTLRCSPISGHKSVSWYQQVLGQGPQFIFQYYEKEERGRGNFPDRFSARQFPNYSSELNVNALLLGDSALYLCASSPDGTGTYEQYFGPGTRLTVT.

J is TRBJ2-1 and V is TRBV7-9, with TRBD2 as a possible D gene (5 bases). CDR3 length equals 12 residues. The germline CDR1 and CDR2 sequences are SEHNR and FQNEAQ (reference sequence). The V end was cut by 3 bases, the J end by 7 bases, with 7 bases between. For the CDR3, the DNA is TGTGCCAGCAGCTTTCCGGGAAATGAGCAGTTCTTC. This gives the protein CASSFPGNEQFF. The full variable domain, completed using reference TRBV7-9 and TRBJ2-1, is DTGVSQNPRHKITKRGQNVTFRCDPISEHNRLYWYRQTLGQGPEFLTYFQNEAQLEKSRLLSDRFSAERPKGSFSTLEIQRTEQGDSAMYLCASSFPGNEQFFGPGTRLTVL.

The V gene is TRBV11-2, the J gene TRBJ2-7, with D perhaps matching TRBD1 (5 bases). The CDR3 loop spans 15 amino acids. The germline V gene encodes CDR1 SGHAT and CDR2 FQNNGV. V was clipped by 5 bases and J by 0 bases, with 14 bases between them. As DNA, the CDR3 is TGTGCCAGCAGCGCAGGACACACACTCTCCTACGAGCAGTACTTC. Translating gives CASSAGHTLSYEQYF.

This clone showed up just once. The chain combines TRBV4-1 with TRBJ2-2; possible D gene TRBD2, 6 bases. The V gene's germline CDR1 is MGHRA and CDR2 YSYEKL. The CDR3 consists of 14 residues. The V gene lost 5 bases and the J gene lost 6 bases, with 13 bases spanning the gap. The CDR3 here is CASSYGRGAGELFF. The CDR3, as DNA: TGCGCCAGCAGCTACGGACGCGGGGCCGGGGAGCTGTTTTTT.